The TCR beta chain under discussion was sequenced for a study of CD8+ T cells in alopecia areata. Study conclusions and caveats: Tofacitinib delivered significant drops in scalp clonality and in expanded CD8+ clones among the top 100. Throughout tofacitinib, many expanded lesional clones continued to persist in scalp and blood.

Treatment in this sample: oral pan-JAK inhibitor, 5-10 mg twice daily. Extracted RNA was reverse transcribed, and the resulting cDNA served as sequencing template. Produced via immunoSEQ multiplex PCR; TCRdb's table is partial and in-frame only. The profile shows 70,000 or so clones, around 30% of them singletons. The CDR3 is 16 amino acids. With 6 bases clipped from V and 2 bases from J, the junction kept 8 bases outside the gene matches. The germline CDR1 and CDR2 sequences are SEHNR and FQNEAQ (reference sequence). Of note for this clone: Its antigen remains unknown.

This receptor was taken from a human donor with alopecia areata. The specimen was CD8+ T cells sorted from blood, collected at week 4, from a patient treated with tofacitinib. The rearrangement uses TRBV7-9 and TRBJ2-7, with TRBD2 matching over 12 bases. The CDR3 DNA is TGTGCCAGCAGTTCCCGACTAGCGGGAGTACCCTACGAGCAGTACTTC. Its protein product is CASSSRLAGVPYEQYF.